The clone carrying this T cell receptor beta chain was seen just once. Vbeta (60) and Jbeta (13) primers were used in the PCR. TCRdb's table, derived via immunoSEQ multiplex PCR, lists solely in-frame clones and lacks some. The profile shows about 60,000 clones, approximately 87% of them singletons. Donors counted as nominally healthy when sampled, yet unrecorded immune exposures were likely. Germline CDR1 reads MNHEY; CDR2 reads SVGAGI. Germline trimming cut 6 bases from V and 7 bases from J; bases unmatched to any gene: 5. The CDR3 runs to 14 residues. This entry comes from a study of cytomegalovirus exposure and HLA in healthy donors.

This TCR was sampled from a man aged 18 to 30 in good health and CMV-seronegative. Sequencing used PBMCs. This rearrangement joins TRBV6-5 to TRBJ2-1; 11 nucleotides agree with TRBD2. The chain's CDR3 is CASSLLAGVNEQFF. DNA for the CDR3: TGTGCCAGCAGCCTACTAGCGGGGGTTAATGAGCAGTTCTTC.